This entry lists 28 T cell receptor beta chains sequenced from one sample in a study of a mutant IDH1 vaccine in newly diagnosed glioma. The time point here: week 35, safety follow-up. The study gave 300 ug of mutant IDH1 20-mer peptide per vaccine dose, with topical imiquimod. Their cognate antigens are unknown. Only in-frame clones appear in the TCRdb table, and some are missing; sequencing was by immunoSEQ multiplex PCR. Here the sample spans tens of thousands of clones, around 87% being singletons. This material consisted of PBMCs, taken from a glioma patient whose treatment included an IDH1 peptide vaccine. All receptors come from a man younger than 40 with glioma.

The V and J genes are TRBV6-4 and TRBJ2-7; D is undetermined. The CDR3 length is 12 residues. Germline V gives CDR1 MRHNA, CDR2 SNTAGT. Trimming left V 5 bases short and J 4 bases short, with 9 bases between. The CDR3 coding sequence is TGTGCCAGCAGTTCCCAAGGATACGAGCAGTACTTC. The encoded protein is CASSSQGYEQYF.

V usage is TRBV7-9 and J usage is TRBJ2-3; 7 nucleotides agree with TRBD2. The CDR3 loop spans 17 amino acids. Trimming at V came to 6 bases and at J to 1 base, leaving 13 bases not matched to a gene. From germline, CDR1 is SEHNR and CDR2 FQNEAQ (reference sequence). CDR3 nucleotides: TGTGCCAGCAGGAACGAGTGGCGGGAGATGGGCACAGATACGCAGTATTTT. Encoded protein: CASRNEWREMGTDTQYF.

With regard to this clone: The same CDR3 also results from other DNA sequences found in this sample. The V gene is TRBV6-5, the J gene TRBJ1-2, with a weak D call TRBD1 (6 bases). The CDR3 is 13 amino acids. Trimming pared 5 bases from V and 5 bases from J, leaving 12 bases between. Looked up from germline, CDR1 is MNHEY and CDR2 is SVGAGI. CDR3 in amino acids: CASSEIQGYGYTF. Written as DNA, the CDR3 is TGTGCCAGCAGTGAAATACAGGGATATGGCTACACCTTC.

The rearrangement links TRBV28 to TRBJ1-1; the D is unclear. CDR1 is MDHEN, CDR2 SYDVKM, per germline. This CDR3 spans 14 amino acids. Trimming left V 4 bases short and J 6 bases short, with 15 bases between. The CDR3 is CASSSGAADAEAFF. DNA of the CDR3: TGTGCCAGCAGTTCGGGCGCCGCGGATGCTGAAGCTTTCTTT.

The CDR3 sequence is CASSSEGARADTQYF. The CDR3, as DNA: TGTGCCAGCAGCTCCGAAGGAGCGAGGGCAGATACGCAGTATTTT. This chain joins TRBV9 and TRBJ2-3; tentative D call: TRBD2 (5 bases). Deletions cut 4 bases from V and 4 bases from J, with 16 bases between. From germline, CDR1 is SGDLS and CDR2 YYNGEE. The CDR3 is 15 amino acids.

This clone was counted only a few times. The CDR3 spells CASSYLGSYEQYF. The CDR3 DNA reads TGTGCCAGCAGTTACCTCGGCTCCTACGAGCAGTACTTC. The gene calls are TRBV27 and TRBJ2-7; no reliable D call. Germline V lookup: CDR1 MNHEY, CDR2 SMNVEV (reference sequence). The CDR3 covers 13 residues. Trimming shortened V by 4 bases and J by 0 bases, and 7 bases separated the two germline ends.

This clone was found once. The V and J genes are TRBV28 and TRBJ2-7, with TRBD2 as a possible D gene (5 bases). Germline CDR1 MDHEN, CDR2 SYDVKM. The CDR3 has 15 residues. The V end lost 5 bases, the J end lost 3 bases, and 17 bases lay between the germline ends. This chain's CDR3 is CASSPGMSLNYEQYF. Written as DNA, the CDR3 is TGTGCCAGCAGTCCGGGGATGAGTTTGAACTACGAGCAGTACTTC.

V usage is TRBV7-8 and J usage is TRBJ2-7; maybe TRBD2 (6 bases). The germline V gene encodes CDR1 SGHVS and CDR2 FQNEAQ. Trimming stripped 2 bases from V and 3 bases from J, with 11 bases between. This CDR3 region has 14 residues. Here the CDR3 DNA reads TGTGCCAGCAGCTTATGGGAGGTCGGCTACGAGCAGTACTTC. Its protein is CASSLWEVGYEQYF.

This sequence joins TRBV15 and TRBJ2-2; 8 bases are shared with TRBD2. The germline gives CDR1 LNHNV, CDR2 YYDKDF (reference sequence). Trimming took 2 bases from V and 1 from J; bases not matched to a gene: 6. The CDR3 totals 17 residues. This chain's CDR3 is CATSRSISGGNTGELFF. CDR3 DNA: TGTGCCACCAGCAGATCCATAAGCGGGGGGAACACCGGGGAGCTGTTTTTT.

The chain joins TRBV6-1 to TRBJ1-4; 9 bases are shared with TRBD1. CDR1 is MNHNS and CDR2 is SASEGT in the germline V gene. J was trimmed by 3 bases and V by 7 bases; bases with no gene match: 3. The CDR3 runs 14 residues. The CDR3 loop is CASNRQGANEKLFF. In DNA form, the CDR3 reads TGTGCCAGCAACCGACAGGGGGCTAATGAAAAACTGTTTTTT.

The chain links TRBV5-1 to TRBJ2-7; unclear D gene. This CDR3 region has 13 residues. Germline-derived CDR1 and CDR2 are SGHRS and YFSETQ. Trimming shortened V by 0 bases and J by 6 bases, and 10 bases separated the two germline ends. The CDR3 sequence: CASSLDGQGEQYF. Written as DNA, the CDR3 is TGCGCCAGCAGCTTGGACGGGCAAGGCGAGCAGTACTTC.

The gene calls are TRBV15 and TRBJ2-3, with 9 bases fitting TRBD1. This CDR3 spans 17 amino acids. V lost 9 bases, J lost 3 bases, and 16 bases stayed unmatched. Germline V lookup: CDR1 LNHNV, CDR2 YYDKDF (reference sequence). DNA for the CDR3: TGTGCCACTCAAGCGGGGACAGGGCCAGATCGGACAGATACGCAGTATTTT. As protein: CATQAGTGPDRTDTQYF.

The CDR3 DNA follows: TGTGCCAGCAGTACAGACAGGGTCGAATTTATTAATGAAAAACTGTTTTTT. Amino acid sequence: CASSTDRVEFINEKLFF. The gene calls are TRBV28 and TRBJ1-4; 7 nucleotides line up with TRBD1. The germline V gene encodes CDR1 MDHEN and CDR2 SYDVKM. The CDR3 has 17 amino acids. Trimming took 5 bases from V and 4 from J; bases not matched to a gene: 13.

The V gene is TRBV6-5, the J gene TRBJ2-7, with 7 nucleotides matching TRBD1. The CDR3 totals 14 residues. Per germline, CDR1 MNHEY and CDR2 SVGAGI. The junction had 9 bases not matched to a gene; V was cut back by 6 bases and J by 4 bases. The CDR3 region has the DNA TGTGCCAGCAGGGAGAGACAGGGTTATTACGAGCAGTACTTC. Amino acid sequence: CASRERQGYYEQYF.

This chain connects TRBV5-1 to TRBJ2-3; a weak D match, TRBD1 (6 bases). The CDR3 runs to 15 residues. CDR1 and CDR2 from the germline V gene are SGHRS and YFSETQ. The V and J ends lost 4 bases and 2 bases respectively, with 14 bases between them. The CDR3 region is CASSPGVMDTDTQYF. CDR3 nucleotides: TGCGCCAGCAGCCCAGGGGTCATGGACACAGATACGCAGTATTTT.

The chain couples TRBV5-6 to TRBJ2-3, with D perhaps matching TRBD1 (6 bases). The CDR3 has 17 residues. V dropped 4 bases and J dropped 5 bases, with 23 bases sitting between them. Germline CDR1 and CDR2: SGHDT and YYEEEE. CDR3 residues: CASSPLGPRGRGDTQYF. DNA of the CDR3: TGTGCCAGCAGCCCGCTGGGTCCCAGGGGAAGAGGAGATACGCAGTATTTT.

This chain connects TRBV13 to TRBJ1-2; D not resolved. Trimming left V 1 base short and J 6 bases short, with 9 bases between. Germline CDR1 is PRHDT and CDR2 is FYEKMQ (reference sequence). The length of the CDR3 is 13 residues. The CDR3 spells CASSLDLYDGYTF. Here the CDR3 DNA reads TGTGCCAGCAGCTTAGACCTATACGATGGCTACACCTTC.

The chain uses TRBV6-1 and TRBJ1-2; D may be TRBD1 (6 bases). The CDR3 runs 14 residues. Germline V gene sequence: CDR1 MNHNS, CDR2 SASEGT. V was clipped by 5 bases and J by 4 bases, with 14 bases between them. The DNA of the CDR3 is TGTGCCAGCAGTAAACAGGGTATTAGCTATGGCTACACCTTC. It is translated as CASSKQGISYGYTF.

V usage is TRBV19 and J usage is TRBJ1-2; tentative D call: TRBD1 (6 bases). This CDR3 contains 13 residues. V was shortened by 11 bases and J by 4 bases, with 17 bases between the two germline ends. CDR1 and CDR2 (germline): LNHDA, SQIVND (reference sequence). DNA of the CDR3: TGTGCCGGGTCGGACAGAGGGGGCTATGGCTACACCTTC. It yields the protein CAGSDRGGYGYTF.

The V and J genes are TRBV29-1 and TRBJ2-1, with 7 nucleotides matching TRBD2. In germline, CDR1 is SQVTM, CDR2 ANQGSEA. The J segment lost 7 bases and the V segment lost 8 bases, leaving 11 bases of the junction unmatched. CDR3 length equals 13 residues. CDR3 sequence: CSLGRAGDNEQFF. In DNA form, the CDR3 reads TGCAGCCTGGGGAGGGCGGGAGATAATGAGCAGTTCTTC.

This clone was found a few times. The chain links TRBV9 to TRBJ1-5; maybe TRBD1 (6 bases). CDR3 length: 15 residues. V was cut by 7 bases and J by 0 bases, with 14 bases left in between. CDR1 and CDR2 (germline): SGDLS, YYNGEE. CDR3 DNA: TGTGCCAGCGGGGAGGACAGCTATAGCAATCAGCCCCAGCATTTT. It translates to CASGEDSYSNQPQHF.

The chain carries TRBV4-1 and TRBJ1-1; 7 bases match TRBD1. The CDR3 is 15 amino acids. Germline assignment: CDR1 MGHRA and CDR2 YSYEKL. V lost 4 bases and J lost 4; bases outside the gene matches: 9. For the CDR3, the DNA is TGCGCCAGCAGCCGGGGAGAGGGGGCCGTCACTGAAGCTTTCTTT. This codes for CASSRGEGAVTEAFF.

The V gene is TRBV29-1, the J gene TRBJ1-1, with D unresolved. Germline V CDR1 and CDR2: SQVTM, ANQGSEA. V lost 7 bases to trimming and J lost 3 bases, with 15 bases between them. The CDR3 is 13 amino acids. The CDR3 DNA follows: TGCAGCGGGTCCCTTGCTTCGGACACTGAAGCTTTCTTT. Translation: CSGSLASDTEAFF.

The chain couples TRBV29-1 to TRBJ2-3; D is undetermined. The CDR3 contains 9 residues. Germline V gene data show CDR1 as SQVTM and CDR2 as ANQGSEA. CDR3: CSTGPSQYF. The CDR3 coding sequence is TGCAGTACCGGGCCCTCCCAGTATTTT.

CDR3 nucleotide sequence: TGTGCCACCACCTCCCCCTCGGCGTCTTTCTATGGCTACACCTTC. Translated, it gives CATTSPSASFYGYTF. The rearrangement links TRBV15 to TRBJ1-2; D not resolved. The CDR3 is 15 amino acids. The ends were cut back, 7 bases at V and 4 bases at J, with 19 bases in the middle. Germline assignment: CDR1 LNHNV and CDR2 YYDKDF (reference sequence).

The chain uses TRBV27 and TRBJ1-4, with D possibly being TRBD1 (6 bases). The CDR3 totals 16 residues. Germline-derived CDR1 and CDR2 are MNHEY and SMNVEV (reference sequence). Trimming removed 4 bases at V and 8 bases at J, with 20 bases between. The CDR3 spells CASSSRDTKVWEKLFF. Written as DNA, the CDR3 is TGTGCCAGCAGTTCCCGGGACACCAAGGTTTGGGAAAAACTGTTTTTT.

The rearrangement uses TRBV11-2 and TRBJ2-1; 11 bases align to TRBD2. This CDR3 contains 17 residues. In germline, CDR1 is SGHAT, CDR2 FQNNGV. Trimming removed 5 bases from V and 5 bases from J; junction bases left unmatched: 11. Written as DNA, the CDR3 is TGTGCCAGCAGCACTAGGGGGGGACTAGCGGACAACAATGAGCAGTTCTTC. This encodes CASSTRGGLADNNEQFF.

The chain recombines TRBV7-9 with TRBJ1-4, with a tentative D call TRBD1 (6 bases). Between the trimmed V and J ends, which lost 5 bases and 5 bases, there was a span of 18 bases. This CDR3 is built from 16 residues. CDR1 is SEHNR, CDR2 FQNEAQ, per germline (reference sequence). This chain's CDR3 is CASSRRAGGKNEKLFF. CDR3 DNA sequence: TGTGCCAGCAGCCGGCGGGCGGGGGGCAAAAATGAAAAACTGTTTTTT.